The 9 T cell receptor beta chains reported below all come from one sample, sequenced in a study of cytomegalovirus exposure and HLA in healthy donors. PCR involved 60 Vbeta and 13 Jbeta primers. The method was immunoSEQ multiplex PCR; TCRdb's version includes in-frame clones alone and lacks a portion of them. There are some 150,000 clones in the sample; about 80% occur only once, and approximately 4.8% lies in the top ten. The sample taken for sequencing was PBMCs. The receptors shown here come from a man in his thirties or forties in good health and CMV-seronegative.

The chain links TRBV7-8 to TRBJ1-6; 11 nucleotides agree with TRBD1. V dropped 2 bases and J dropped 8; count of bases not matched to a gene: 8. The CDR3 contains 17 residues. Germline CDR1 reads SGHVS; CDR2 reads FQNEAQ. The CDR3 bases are TGTGCCAGCAGCTTAAGGGGGTCGGGACAGGGGGATTCACCCCTCCACTTT. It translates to CASSLRGSGQGDSPLHF.

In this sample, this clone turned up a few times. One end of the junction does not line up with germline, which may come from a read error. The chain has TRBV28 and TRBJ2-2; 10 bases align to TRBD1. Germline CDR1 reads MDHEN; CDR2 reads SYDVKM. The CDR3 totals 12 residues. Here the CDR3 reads CATGGWTGELFF. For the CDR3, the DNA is TGCGCGACAGGGGGCTGGACCGGGGAGCTGTTTTTT. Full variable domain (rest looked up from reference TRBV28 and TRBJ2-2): DVKVTQSSRYLVKRTGEKVFLECVQDMDHENMFWYRQDPGLGLRLIYFSYDVKMKEKGDIPEGYSVSREKKERFSLILESASTNQTSMYLCATGGWTGELFFGEGSRLTVL.

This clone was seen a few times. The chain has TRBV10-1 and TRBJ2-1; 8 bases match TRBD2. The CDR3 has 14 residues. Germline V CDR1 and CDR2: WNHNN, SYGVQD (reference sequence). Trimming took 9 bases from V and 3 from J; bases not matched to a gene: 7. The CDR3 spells CARFVAGNYNEQFF. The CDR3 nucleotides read TGCGCCAGATTTGTAGCGGGGAACTACAATGAGCAGTTCTTC.

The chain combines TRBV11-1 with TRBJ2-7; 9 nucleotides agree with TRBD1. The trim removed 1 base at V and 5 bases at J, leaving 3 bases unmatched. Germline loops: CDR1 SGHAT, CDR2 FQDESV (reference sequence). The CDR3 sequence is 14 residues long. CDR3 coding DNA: TGTGCCAGCAGCTTAGGGACAGGGGTCGACGAGCAGTACTTC. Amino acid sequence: CASSLGTGVDEQYF.

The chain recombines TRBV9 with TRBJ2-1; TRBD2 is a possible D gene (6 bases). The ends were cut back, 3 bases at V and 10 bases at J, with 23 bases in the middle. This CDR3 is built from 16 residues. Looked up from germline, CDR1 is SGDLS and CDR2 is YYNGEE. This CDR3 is CASSDGGLILQGEQFF. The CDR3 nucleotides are TGTGCCAGCAGCGACGGGGGACTTATCCTACAAGGCGAGCAGTTCTTC.

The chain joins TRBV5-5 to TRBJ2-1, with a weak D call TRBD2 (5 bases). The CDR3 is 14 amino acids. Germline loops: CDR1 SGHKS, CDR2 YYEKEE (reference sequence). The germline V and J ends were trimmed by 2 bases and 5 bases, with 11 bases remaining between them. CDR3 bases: TGTGCCAGCAGCTTTGCCGGGAACAACAATGAGCAGTTCTTC. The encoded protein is CASSFAGNNNEQFF.

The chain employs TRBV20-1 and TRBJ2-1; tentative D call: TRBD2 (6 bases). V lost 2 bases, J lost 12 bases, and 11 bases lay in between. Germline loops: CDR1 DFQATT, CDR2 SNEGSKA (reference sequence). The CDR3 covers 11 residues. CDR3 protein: CSARIGTSQFF. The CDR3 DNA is TGCAGTGCTAGAATCGGGACTTCGCAGTTCTTC.

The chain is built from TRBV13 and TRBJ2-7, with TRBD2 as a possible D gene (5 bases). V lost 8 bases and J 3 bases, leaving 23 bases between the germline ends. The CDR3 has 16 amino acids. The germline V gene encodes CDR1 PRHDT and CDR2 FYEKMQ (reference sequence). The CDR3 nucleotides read TGTGCCAGCGCGGCACCCAGGCCTAGCCGGGTCTACGAGCAGTACTTC. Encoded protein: CASAAPRPSRVYEQYF.

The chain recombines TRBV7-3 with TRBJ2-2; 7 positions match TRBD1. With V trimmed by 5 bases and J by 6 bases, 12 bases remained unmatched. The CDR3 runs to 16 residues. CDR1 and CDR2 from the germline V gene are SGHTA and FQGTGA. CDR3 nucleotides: TGTGCCAGCAGCCCCGACAGGGCCAGGCGGTCCGGGGAGCTGTTTTTT. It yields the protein CASSPDRARRSGELFF.